Presented here are 21 T cell receptor beta chains from one specimen sequenced in a study of T cell responses to AZD1222 COVID-19 vaccine. Sequencing was performed with immunoSEQ multiplex PCR; in TCRdb, only in-frame clones are kept and a portion is missing. The data contain fewer than 200,000 clones, roughly 92% of them seen just once; the ten biggest clones take up 10%. The sample here was peripheral blood, taken on day 0 of AZD1222 vaccination. Receptor source: an adult in good health.

The chain recombines TRBV18 with TRBJ1-2; the D gene is possibly TRBD1 (5 bases). The CDR3 covers 16 residues. V was cut by 6 bases and J by 4 bases, with 21 bases left in between. Germline CDR1 is KGHSH and CDR2 is LQKENI. Written as DNA, the CDR3 is TGTGCCAGCTCCCTCAACCAGCAGGCGGGGGTCTATGGCTACACCTTC. It translates to CASSLNQQAGVYGYTF. The full variable domain, in which reference TRBV18 and TRBJ1-2 provide the parts outside the CDR3, is NAGVMQNPRHLVRRRGQEARLRCSPMKGHSHVYWYRQLPEEGLKFMVYLQKENIIDESGMPKERFSAEFPKEGPSILRIQQVVRGDSAAYFCASSLNQQAGVYGYTFGSGTRLTVV.

The rearrangement links TRBV5-1 to TRBJ1-1; D is uncertain. Germline assignment: CDR1 SGHRS and CDR2 YFSETQ. Trimming shortened V by 0 bases and J by 8 bases, and 11 bases separated the two germline ends. The CDR3 consists of 13 residues. The CDR3 is CASSLGLTGEAFF. The CDR3 DNA reads as TGCGCCAGCAGCTTGGGCCTTACGGGCGAAGCTTTCTTT. The full variable domain, with the rest looked up from reference TRBV5-1 and TRBJ1-1, is KAGVTQTPRYLIKTRGQQVTLSCSPISGHRSVSWYQQTPGQGLQFLFEYFSETQRNKGNFPGRFSGRQFSNSRSEMNVSTLELGDSALYLCASSLGLTGEAFFGQGTRLTVV.

The chain employs TRBV15 and TRBJ1-2; D possibly corresponds to TRBD1 (5 bases). V was shortened by 0 bases and J by 8 bases, with 22 bases between the two germline ends. This CDR3 contains 17 residues. Germline CDR1 LNHNV, CDR2 YYDKDF (reference sequence). The CDR3, as DNA: TGTGCCACCAGCAGAGATCGTGTAGCGTGGGGGTATGACGGCTACACCTTC. It specifies CATSRDRVAWGYDGYTF.

The V call is TRBV10-3, the J call TRBJ1-1; D perhaps matches TRBD1 (6 bases). V lost 6 bases and J lost 4, with 15 bases in between. This CDR3 contains 14 residues. The germline gives CDR1 ENHRY, CDR2 SYGVKD. The CDR3 sequence is CAISTGMGVTEAFF. The CDR3 DNA reads TGTGCCATCAGCACAGGGATGGGGGTCACTGAAGCTTTCTTT.

This clone was detected once. The genes are TRBV10-3 and TRBJ2-2; D may be TRBD1 (6 bases). The germline V gene encodes CDR1 ENHRY and CDR2 SYGVKD. The CDR3 runs 18 residues. Trimming took 0 bases from V and 0 from J, leaving 14 bases between them. The chain's CDR3 is CAISESPGQLANTGELFF. In DNA form, the CDR3 reads TGTGCCATCAGTGAGTCCCCAGGACAGCTGGCGAACACCGGGGAGCTGTTTTTT.

The chain uses TRBV10-3 and TRBJ1-2; D is unclear. The CDR3 spans 13 residues. The germline V and J ends were trimmed by 2 bases and 4 bases, with 8 bases remaining between them. CDR1 is ENHRY, CDR2 SYGVKD, per germline. In DNA form, the CDR3 reads TGTGCCATCAGTGAGGGCACCATCTATGGCTACACCTTC. Its translation: CAISEGTIYGYTF.

The rearrangement joins TRBV5-6 to TRBJ1-1; the D is unclear. The CDR3 spans 14 residues. Trimming cost V 0 bases and J 4 bases, with 10 bases left between them. Germline V lookup: CDR1 SGHDT, CDR2 YYEEEE. DNA of the CDR3: TGTGCCAGCAGCTTGGAAGGACCGGGCACTGAAGCTTTCTTT. It yields the protein CASSLEGPGTEAFF.

The chain couples TRBV2 to TRBJ2-7, with 7 bases fitting TRBD1. V dropped 7 bases and J dropped 0; count of bases not matched to a gene: 12. Germline CDR1 reads SNHLY; CDR2 reads FYNNEI. The CDR3 runs to 16 residues. The CDR3 loop reads CASTGPRTGDSYEQYF. DNA of the CDR3: TGTGCCAGCACTGGCCCTCGGACAGGAGACTCCTACGAGCAGTACTTC.

CDR3 amino acids: CASSLWVDRAPIYTF. CDR3 coding DNA: TGTGCCAGCAGCTTATGGGTCGACAGGGCCCCAATCTACACCTTC. The chain has TRBV7-9 and TRBJ1-2; 7 bases are a match to TRBD1. Trimming at V came to 2 bases and at J to 10 bases, leaving 13 bases not matched to a gene. This CDR3 is 15 amino acids long. Germline V gene data show CDR1 as SEHNR and CDR2 as FQNEAQ (reference sequence).

The gene calls are TRBV19 and TRBJ1-3, with D hard to call. The germline gives CDR1 LNHDA, CDR2 SQIVND (reference sequence). This CDR3 comprises 16 residues. V lost 2 bases to trimming and J lost 0 bases, with 11 bases between them. As DNA, the CDR3 is TGTGCCAGTAGTATATTCTACAGTACCTCTGGAAACACCATATATTTT. As protein: CASSIFYSTSGNTIYF.

The chain joins TRBV19 to TRBJ2-1; D is ambiguous. Trimming left V 6 bases short and J 3 bases short, with 9 bases between. Looked up from germline, CDR1 is LNHDA and CDR2 is SQIVND (reference sequence). This CDR3 spans 13 amino acids. The CDR3 loop is CASSSALYNEQFF. CDR3 DNA: TGTGCCAGTAGCTCCGCCCTCTACAATGAGCAGTTCTTC.

The CDR3 region has the DNA TGTGCCAGCAGAGGACTTGTCGGGAACACTGAAGCTTTCTTT. Its translation is CASRGLVGNTEAFF. V usage is TRBV2 and J usage is TRBJ1-1; D unclear. Trimming cost V 6 bases and J 1 base, with 12 bases left between them. Germline V gives CDR1 SNHLY, CDR2 FYNNEI. The CDR3 covers 14 residues.

This clone is a singleton in its sample. V usage is TRBV7-3 and J usage is TRBJ1-4; 7 bases line up with TRBD1. This CDR3 is built from 16 residues. Trimming at V came to 2 bases and at J to 8 bases, leaving 11 bases not matched to a gene. CDR1 SGHTA and CDR2 FQGTGA come from the germline V gene. This CDR3 reads CASSLGQGGEEEKLFF. Written as DNA, the CDR3 is TGTGCCAGCAGCTTAGGACAAGGGGGCGAAGAGGAAAAACTGTTTTTT.

This chain links TRBV5-1 with TRBJ1-1, with a possible D match to TRBD1 (6 bases). With 7 bases removed from V and 4 bases from J, the gap between germline ends came to 14 bases. Per germline, CDR1 SGHRS and CDR2 YFSETQ. CDR3 length: 13 amino acids. The CDR3 here is CASSKGGGTEAFF. The CDR3 nucleotides read TGCGCCAGCTCGAAAGGAGGGGGCACTGAAGCTTTCTTT.

The V gene is TRBV14, the J gene TRBJ1-5; D remains ambiguous. V lost 1 base to trimming and J lost 2 bases, with 6 bases between them. The CDR3 has 14 amino acids. Looked up from germline, CDR1 is SGHDN and CDR2 is FVKESK. Written as DNA, the CDR3 is TGTGCCAGCAGCCAAGGGGGTCGCAATCAGCCCCAGCATTTT. This sequence encodes CASSQGGRNQPQHF.

This sequence joins TRBV14 and TRBJ1-2; D remains unclear. V was cut by 0 bases and J by 4 bases, with 3 bases left in between. This CDR3 is 12 amino acids long. Germline-derived CDR1 and CDR2 are SGHDN and FVKESK. The DNA for the CDR3 is TGTGCCAGCAGCCAAGAGATCTATGGCTACACCTTC. It encodes CASSQEIYGYTF.

This clone appeared once. This sequence joins TRBV7-2 and TRBJ1-1; D gene uncertain. The CDR3 extends over 14 amino acids. The germline V gene encodes CDR1 SGHTA and CDR2 FQGNSA. Trimming took off 3 bases at V and 3 bases at J, with 11 bases between the two ends. The CDR3 DNA reads TGTGCCAGCAGCTTCTTGAGGGCAGACACTGAAGCTTTCTTT. Protein: CASSFLRADTEAFF.

The chain recombines TRBV9 with TRBJ1-4, with unresolved D. V lost 0 bases and J 7 bases, leaving 10 bases between the germline ends. The CDR3 length is 14 residues. Looked up from germline, CDR1 is SGDLS and CDR2 is YYNGEE. DNA for the CDR3: TGTGCCAGCAGCGTAGGCGGTTGGAGTGAAAAACTGTTTTTT. Amino acid sequence: CASSVGGWSEKLFF.

The rearrangement uses TRBV7-2 and TRBJ1-2; D unclear. The CDR3 loop spans 13 amino acids. The germline CDR1 and CDR2 sequences are SGHTA and FQGNSA. V lost 5 bases and J lost 7, with 14 bases in between. The CDR3 reads CASSPKFAAGYTF. CDR3 bases: TGTGCCAGCAGCCCAAAATTCGCGGCTGGCTACACCTTC.

J is TRBJ1-5 and V is TRBV25-1; the D gene is possibly TRBD1 (5 bases). Germline CDR1 is MGHDK and CDR2 is SYGVNS. With 2 bases removed from V and 7 bases from J, the gap between germline ends came to 12 bases. The CDR3 spans 14 residues. The CDR3 loop reads CASSEAGLAQPQHF. Here the CDR3 DNA reads TGTGCCAGCAGTGAAGCAGGGCTCGCCCAGCCCCAGCATTTT.

This chain links TRBV10-3 with TRBJ2-5, with 7 bases aligning to TRBD1. This CDR3 region has 15 residues. CDR1 and CDR2 (germline): ENHRY, SYGVKD. The J segment lost 1 base and the V segment lost 6 bases, leaving 8 bases of the junction unmatched. CDR3 DNA: TGTGCCATCAGCCGACAGGGAAGGAGCCAAGAGACCCAGTACTTC. Translation: CAISRQGRSQETQYF.